This section outlines one T cell receptor (beta chain) sequence together with its context. The antigen remains undetermined. Points from the study as a whole: Tumor memory CD4+ T cell TCR gene usage was found to cluster with blood and lymph node memory CD4+ cells and with lymph node naive CD4+ cells.

TCRdb reanalysed the 5' RACE reads using MiXCR and keeps one entry per CDR3 protein. Altogether around 50,000 distinct CDR3 sequences are present, roughly 28% being singletons, with the ten largest covering about 3%. Germline CDR1 reads MDHEN; CDR2 reads SYDVKM. The CDR3 has 13 residues. With 7 bases removed from V and 3 bases from J, the gap between germline ends came to 12 bases. The TCR was taken from a female donor with breast cancer. The sequenced material came from tumor-infiltrating memory CD4+ T cells sorted from the breast tumor. Subset in this sample: memory CD4+ T cells, CD4+CD45RO+CD25-. V usage is TRBV28 and J usage is TRBJ1-1; D perhaps matches TRBD1 (5 bases). DNA for the CDR3: TGTGCCAGCACCAGCGGGGGTGACACTGAAGCTTTCTTT. This gives the protein CASTSGGDTEAFF.